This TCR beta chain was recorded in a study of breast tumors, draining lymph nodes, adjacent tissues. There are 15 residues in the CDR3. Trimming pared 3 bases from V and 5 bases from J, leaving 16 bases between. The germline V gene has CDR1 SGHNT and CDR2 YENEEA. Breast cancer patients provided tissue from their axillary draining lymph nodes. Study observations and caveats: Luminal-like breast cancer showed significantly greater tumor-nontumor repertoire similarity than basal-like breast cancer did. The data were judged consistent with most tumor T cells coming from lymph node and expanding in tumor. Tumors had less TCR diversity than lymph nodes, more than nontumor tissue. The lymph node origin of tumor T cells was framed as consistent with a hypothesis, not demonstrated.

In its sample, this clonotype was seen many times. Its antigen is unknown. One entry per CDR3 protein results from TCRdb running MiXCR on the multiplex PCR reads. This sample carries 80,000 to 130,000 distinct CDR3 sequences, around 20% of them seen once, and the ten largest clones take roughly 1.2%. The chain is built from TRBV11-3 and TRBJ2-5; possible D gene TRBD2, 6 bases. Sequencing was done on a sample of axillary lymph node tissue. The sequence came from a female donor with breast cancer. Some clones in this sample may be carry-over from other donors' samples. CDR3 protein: CASSLGGMAKETQYF. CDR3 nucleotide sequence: TGTGCCAGCAGCTTGGGAGGAATGGCCAAGGAGACCCAGTACTTC.